The entry below gives a single T cell receptor (beta chain) sequence along with its context. This entry belongs to a study of a mutant IDH1 vaccine in newly diagnosed glioma. Germline V gene data show CDR1 as SQVTM and CDR2 as ANQGSEA. V gave up 7 bases and J gave up 2 bases, with 11 bases separating them. The CDR3 has 13 amino acids. This table comes from immunoSEQ multiplex PCR, and its TCRdb copy is limited to in-frame clones, with some not included. The sample comprises 40,000 or so clones, over 85% of which are singletons, and 15% to 20% rests with the top ten. Time point in this sample: baseline, week 1 (first vaccination visit). Specified treatment: pre-vaccination baseline after standard-of-care therapy.

Here the sequenced sample was PBMCs, taken from a glioma patient treated with radiotherapy, temozolomide or both. The receptor comes from a young man with glioma. V is TRBV29-1 and J is TRBJ2-2; tentatively, D is TRBD1 or TRBD2 (5 bases each). The CDR3 DNA reads as TGCAGCGCCGGGGCGGTAAACACCGGGGAGCTGTTTTTT. It codes for CSAGAVNTGELFF.